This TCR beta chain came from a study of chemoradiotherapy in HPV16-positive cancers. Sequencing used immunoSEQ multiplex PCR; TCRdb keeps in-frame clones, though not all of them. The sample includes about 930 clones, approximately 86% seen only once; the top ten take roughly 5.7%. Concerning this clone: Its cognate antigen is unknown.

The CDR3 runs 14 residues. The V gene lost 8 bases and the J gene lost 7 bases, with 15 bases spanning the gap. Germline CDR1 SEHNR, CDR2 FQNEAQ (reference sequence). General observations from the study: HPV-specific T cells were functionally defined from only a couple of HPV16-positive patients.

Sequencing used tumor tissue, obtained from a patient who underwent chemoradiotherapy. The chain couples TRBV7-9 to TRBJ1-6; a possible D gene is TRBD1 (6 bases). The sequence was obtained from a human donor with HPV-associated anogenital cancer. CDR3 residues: CASGKQGTNSPLHF. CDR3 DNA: TGTGCCAGCGGCAAACAGGGAACAAATTCACCCCTCCACTTT.